Shown below are 7 T cell receptor beta chains from a single sample sequenced in a study of OX40 agonist ivuxolimab in advanced cancers. The method was immunoSEQ multiplex PCR; TCRdb's version includes in-frame clones alone and lacks a portion of them. Here the sample spans under 80,000 clones, about 93% being singletons. The sample was CD4+ or CD8+ T cells sorted from blood, taken in a trial of the OX40 agonist ivuxolimab. These receptors were obtained from an adult with an advanced solid tumor such as melanoma, head and neck, liver or kidney cancer.

V usage is TRBV11-2 and J usage is TRBJ2-3; 7 bases are shared with TRBD2. Germline loops: CDR1 SGHAT, CDR2 FQNNGV. The CDR3 length is 14 residues. V gave up 5 bases and J gave up 4 bases; unmatched junction bases: 6. DNA of the CDR3: TGTGCCAGCAGCCTCTGGGGGGGGTCAGATACGCAGTATTTT. Translating it yields CASSLWGGSDTQYF.

V usage is TRBV7-6 and J usage is TRBJ2-1, with D perhaps TRBD1 (5 bases). From germline, CDR1 is SGHVS and CDR2 FNYEAQ. V lost 1 base and J 4 bases, leaving 11 bases between the germline ends. The CDR3 is made up of 15 amino acids. CDR3 residues: CASSLGRAGYNEQFF. The CDR3 nucleotides read TGTGCCAGCAGCTTAGGTAGGGCAGGGTACAATGAGCAGTTCTTC.

This clone was seen a handful of times. V gene TRBV7-9 combines with J gene TRBJ2-1; D unclear. Germline values: CDR1 SEHNR, CDR2 FQNEAQ (reference sequence). The CDR3 contains 11 residues. V was pared by 4 bases and J by 7 bases, with 5 bases between. The CDR3 sequence: CASSSWNEQFF. As DNA, the CDR3 is TGTGCCAGCAGCTCGTGGAATGAGCAGTTCTTC.

There are a few counts of this clone. The CDR3 nucleotides read TGTGCCAGCAGCTTCGGGACTAGCGGCTACGAGCAGTACTTC. It specifies CASSFGTSGYEQYF. The chain combines TRBV5-6 with TRBJ2-7; the match to TRBD2 covers 11 bases. This CDR3 contains 14 residues. Trimming cost V 2 bases and J 3 bases; bases outside gene matches: 1. Germline assignment: CDR1 SGHDT and CDR2 YYEEEE.

The CDR3 DNA follows: TGTGCCAGCAGCTTGGGCCCGGGACTAGCGGGAGCGGGCAATGAGCAGTTCTTC. This codes for CASSLGPGLAGAGNEQFF. The gene calls are TRBV7-2 and TRBJ2-1; TRBD2 matches at 14 bases. The trim removed 3 bases at V and 6 bases at J, leaving 10 bases unmatched. CDR3 length equals 18 residues. Germline V lookup: CDR1 SGHTA, CDR2 FQGNSA.

This chain connects TRBV19 to TRBJ2-7; D not resolved. V was pared by 1 base and J by 4 bases, with 2 bases between. Per germline, CDR1 LNHDA and CDR2 SQIVND (reference sequence). This CDR3 is 11 amino acids long. The CDR3 DNA reads TGTGCCAGTAGTATAGGGTACGAGCAGTACTTC. This translates into CASSIGYEQYF.

This sequence joins TRBV29-1 and TRBJ2-3; D uncertain. The germline CDR1 and CDR2 sequences are SQVTM and ANQGSEA. This CDR3 spans 12 amino acids. V was trimmed by 5 bases and J by 2 bases, leaving 8 bases between them. The DNA for the CDR3 is TGCAGCGTTCTGGCAGACACAGATACGCAGTATTTT. This codes for CSVLADTDTQYF.